This entry concerns a single T cell receptor (beta chain). The data stem from a study of blood T cell repertoires in COVID-19. Authors' processing steps: Estimates of nucleated cell counts were drawn from the amplification of reference gene primers. Repertoires were generated with immunoSEQ multiplex PCR, while TCRdb's copy carries only in-frame clones and drops some. Clone size and the V and J calls come from that table; the DNA yielded D and trimming. The sample has 250,000 to 300,000 clones; 87% are singletons. The V gene end was trimmed by 0 bases and the J gene end by 11 bases; junction bases not matched to a gene: 8. Germline V lookup: CDR1 GTSNPN, CDR2 SVGIG (reference sequence). The CDR3 loop spans 13 amino acids.

This receptor was identified in a woman between 40 and 50 years old who had recovered from COVID-19. Sequenced material: peripheral blood. The chain carries TRBV30 and TRBJ1-1; 8 nucleotides align to TRBD1. The CDR3 protein is CAWSVADRGEAFF. The CDR3 nucleotides read TGTGCCTGGAGTGTCGCCGACAGGGGCGAGGCTTTCTTT.